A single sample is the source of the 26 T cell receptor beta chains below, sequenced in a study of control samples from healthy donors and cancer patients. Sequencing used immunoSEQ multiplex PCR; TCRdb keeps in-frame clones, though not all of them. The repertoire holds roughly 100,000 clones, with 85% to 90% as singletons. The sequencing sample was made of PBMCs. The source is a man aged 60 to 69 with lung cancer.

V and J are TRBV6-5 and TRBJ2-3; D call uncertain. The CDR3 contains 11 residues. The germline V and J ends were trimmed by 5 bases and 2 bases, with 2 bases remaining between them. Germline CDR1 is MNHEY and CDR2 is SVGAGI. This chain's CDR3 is CASSPTDTQYF. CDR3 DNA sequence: TGTGCCAGCAGTCCCACAGATACGCAGTATTTT.

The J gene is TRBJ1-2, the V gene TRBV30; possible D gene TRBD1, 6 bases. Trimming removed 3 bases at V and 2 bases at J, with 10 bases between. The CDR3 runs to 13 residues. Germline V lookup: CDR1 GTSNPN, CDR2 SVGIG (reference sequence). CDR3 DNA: TGTGCCTGGAGCAGACAGGCCAACTATGGCTACACCTTC. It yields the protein CAWSRQANYGYTF.

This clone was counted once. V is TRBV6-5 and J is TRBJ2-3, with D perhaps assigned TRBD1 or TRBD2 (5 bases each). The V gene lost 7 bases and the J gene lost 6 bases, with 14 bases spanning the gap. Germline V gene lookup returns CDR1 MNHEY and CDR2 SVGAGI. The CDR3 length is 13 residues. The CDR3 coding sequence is TGTGCCAGCACCTTGTCCGGGGCGGATACGCAGTATTTT. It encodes CASTLSGADTQYF.

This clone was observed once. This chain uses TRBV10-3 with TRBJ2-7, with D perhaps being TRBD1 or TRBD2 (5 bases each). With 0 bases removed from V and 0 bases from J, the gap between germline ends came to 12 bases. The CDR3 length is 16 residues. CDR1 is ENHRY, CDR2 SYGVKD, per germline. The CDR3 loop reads CAISESKAGSSYEQYF. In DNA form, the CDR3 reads TGTGCCATCAGTGAGTCTAAGGCAGGGAGCTCCTACGAGCAGTACTTC.

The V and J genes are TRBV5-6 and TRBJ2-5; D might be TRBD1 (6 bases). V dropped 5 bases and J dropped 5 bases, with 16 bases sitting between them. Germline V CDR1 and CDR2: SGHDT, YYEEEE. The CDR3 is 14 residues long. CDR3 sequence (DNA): TGTGCCAGCAGACCCCAGGGGATCGGGGAGACCCAGTACTTC. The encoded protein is CASRPQGIGETQYF.

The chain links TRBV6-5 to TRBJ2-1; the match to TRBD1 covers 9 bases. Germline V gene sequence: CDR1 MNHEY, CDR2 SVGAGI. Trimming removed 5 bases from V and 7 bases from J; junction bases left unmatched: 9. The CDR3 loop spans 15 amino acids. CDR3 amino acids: CASSPGQGVGNEQFF. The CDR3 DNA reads TGTGCCAGCAGTCCGGGACAGGGTGTTGGGAATGAGCAGTTCTTC.

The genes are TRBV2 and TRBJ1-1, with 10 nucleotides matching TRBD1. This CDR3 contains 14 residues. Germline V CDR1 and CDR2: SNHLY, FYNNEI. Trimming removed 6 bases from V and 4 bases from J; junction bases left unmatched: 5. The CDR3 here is CASSSGQGITEAFF. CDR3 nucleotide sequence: TGTGCCAGCAGCTCGGGACAGGGGATCACTGAAGCTTTCTTT.

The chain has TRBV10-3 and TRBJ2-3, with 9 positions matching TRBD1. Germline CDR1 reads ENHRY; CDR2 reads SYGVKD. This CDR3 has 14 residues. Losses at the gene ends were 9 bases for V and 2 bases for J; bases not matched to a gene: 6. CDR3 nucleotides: TGTGCCATGAGACAGGGGGTCGCCACAGATACGCAGTATTTT. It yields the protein CAMRQGVATDTQYF.

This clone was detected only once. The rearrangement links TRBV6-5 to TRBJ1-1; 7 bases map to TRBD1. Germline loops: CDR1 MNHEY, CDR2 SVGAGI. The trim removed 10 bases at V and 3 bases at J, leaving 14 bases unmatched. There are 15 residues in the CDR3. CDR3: CATPQGDMVDTEAFF. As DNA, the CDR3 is TGTGCCACCCCGCAGGGGGACATGGTAGACACTGAAGCTTTCTTT.

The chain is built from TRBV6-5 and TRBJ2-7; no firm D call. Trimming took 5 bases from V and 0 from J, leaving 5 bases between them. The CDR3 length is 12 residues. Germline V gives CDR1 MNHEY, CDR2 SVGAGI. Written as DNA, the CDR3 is TGTGCCAGCAGTATCAACTCCTACGAGCAGTACTTC. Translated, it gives CASSINSYEQYF.

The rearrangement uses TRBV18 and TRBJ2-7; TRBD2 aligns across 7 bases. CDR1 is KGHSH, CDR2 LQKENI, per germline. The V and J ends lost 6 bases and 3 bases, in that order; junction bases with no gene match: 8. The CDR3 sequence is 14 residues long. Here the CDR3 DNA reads TGTGCCAGCTCCCTGTCGGGGGGAAACTACGAGCAGTACTTC. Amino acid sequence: CASSLSGGNYEQYF.

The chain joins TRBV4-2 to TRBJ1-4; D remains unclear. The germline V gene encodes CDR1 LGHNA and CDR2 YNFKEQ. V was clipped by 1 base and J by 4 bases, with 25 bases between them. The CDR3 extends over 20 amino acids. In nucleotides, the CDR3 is TGTGCCAGCAGCCAAGTTATCTCCAGATCAACCACCGGCAATAATGAAAAACTGTTTTTT. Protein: CASSQVISRSTTGNNEKLFF.

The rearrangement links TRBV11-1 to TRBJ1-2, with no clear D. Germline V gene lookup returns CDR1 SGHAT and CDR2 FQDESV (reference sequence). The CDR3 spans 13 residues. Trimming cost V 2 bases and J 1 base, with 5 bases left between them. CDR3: CASSLRVNYGYTF. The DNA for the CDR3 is TGTGCCAGCAGCTTACGCGTTAACTATGGCTACACCTTC.

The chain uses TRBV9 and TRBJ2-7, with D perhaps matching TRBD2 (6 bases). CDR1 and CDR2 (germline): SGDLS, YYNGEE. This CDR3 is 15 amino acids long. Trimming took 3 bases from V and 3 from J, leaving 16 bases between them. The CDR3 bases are TGTGCCAGCAGCGGGGCCGGGGGACCGAACTACGAGCAGTACTTC. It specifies CASSGAGGPNYEQYF.

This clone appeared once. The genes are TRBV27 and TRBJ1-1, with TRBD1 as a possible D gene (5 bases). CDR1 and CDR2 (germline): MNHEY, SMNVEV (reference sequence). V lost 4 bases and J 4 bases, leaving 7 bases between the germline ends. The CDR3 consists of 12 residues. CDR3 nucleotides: TGTGCCAGCAGTTCAGGGATCACTGAAGCTTTCTTT. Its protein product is CASSSGITEAFF.

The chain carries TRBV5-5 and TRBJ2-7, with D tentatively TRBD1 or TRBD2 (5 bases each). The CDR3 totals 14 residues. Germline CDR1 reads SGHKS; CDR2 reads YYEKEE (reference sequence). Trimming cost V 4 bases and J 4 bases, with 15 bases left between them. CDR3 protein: CASSQGPLEYEQYF. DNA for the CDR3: TGTGCCAGCAGCCAGGGACCCCTGGAATACGAGCAGTACTTC.

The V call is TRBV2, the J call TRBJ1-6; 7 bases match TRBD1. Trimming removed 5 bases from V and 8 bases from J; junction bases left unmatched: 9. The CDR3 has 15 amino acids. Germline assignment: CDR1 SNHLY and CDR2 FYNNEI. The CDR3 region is CASSSDGTAHSPLHF. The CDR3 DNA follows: TGTGCCAGCAGTTCCGACGGGACAGCTCATTCACCCCTCCACTTT.

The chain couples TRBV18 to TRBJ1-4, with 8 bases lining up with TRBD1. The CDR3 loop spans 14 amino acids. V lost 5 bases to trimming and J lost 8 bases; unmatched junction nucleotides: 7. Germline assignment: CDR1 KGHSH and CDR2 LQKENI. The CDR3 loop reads CASSADRVQEKLFF. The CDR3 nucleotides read TGTGCCAGCTCAGCGGACAGGGTACAAGAAAAACTGTTTTTT.

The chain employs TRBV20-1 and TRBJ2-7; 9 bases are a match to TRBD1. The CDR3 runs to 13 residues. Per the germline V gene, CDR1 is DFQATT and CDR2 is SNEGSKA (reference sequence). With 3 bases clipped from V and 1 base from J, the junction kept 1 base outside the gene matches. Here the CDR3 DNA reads TGCAGTGCTAGTGGGACAGGGTCCTACGAGCAGTACGTC. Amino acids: CSASGTGSYEQYV.

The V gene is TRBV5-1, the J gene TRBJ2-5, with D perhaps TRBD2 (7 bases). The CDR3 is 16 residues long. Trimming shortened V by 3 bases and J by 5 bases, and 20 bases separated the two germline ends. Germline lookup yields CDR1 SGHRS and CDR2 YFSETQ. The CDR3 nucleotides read TGCGCCAGCAGCTCCTCGAGGGGGGGCCAGGACGAGACCCAGTACTTC. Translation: CASSSSRGGQDETQYF.

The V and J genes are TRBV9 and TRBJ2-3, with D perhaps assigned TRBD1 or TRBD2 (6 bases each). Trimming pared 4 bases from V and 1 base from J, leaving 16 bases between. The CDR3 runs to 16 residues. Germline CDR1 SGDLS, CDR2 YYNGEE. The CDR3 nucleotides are TGTGCCAGCAGCCAAGGGTCGGGGGCTGGCACAGATACGCAGTATTTT. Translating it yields CASSQGSGAGTDTQYF.

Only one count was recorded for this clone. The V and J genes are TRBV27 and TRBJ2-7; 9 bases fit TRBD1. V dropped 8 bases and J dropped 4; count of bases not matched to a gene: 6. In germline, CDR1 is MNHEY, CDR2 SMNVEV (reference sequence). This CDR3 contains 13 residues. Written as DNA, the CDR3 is TGTGCCAGCGCACAGGGGGCCGGTTACGAGCAGTACGTC. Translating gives CASAQGAGYEQYV.

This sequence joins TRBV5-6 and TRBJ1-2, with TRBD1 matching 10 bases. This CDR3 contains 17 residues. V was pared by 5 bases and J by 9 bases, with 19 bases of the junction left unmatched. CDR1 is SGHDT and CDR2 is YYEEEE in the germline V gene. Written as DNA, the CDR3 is TGTGCCAGCAGAAAGACAGGGGGCCAACGCTCCCTATCGCGCTACACCTTC. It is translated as CASRKTGGQRSLSRYTF.

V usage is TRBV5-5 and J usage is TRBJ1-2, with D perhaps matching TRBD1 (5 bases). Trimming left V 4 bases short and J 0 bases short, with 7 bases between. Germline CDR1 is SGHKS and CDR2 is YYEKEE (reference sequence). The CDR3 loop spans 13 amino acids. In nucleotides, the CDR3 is TGTGCCAGCAGCCCGGACACTAACTATGGCTACACCTTC. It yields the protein CASSPDTNYGYTF.

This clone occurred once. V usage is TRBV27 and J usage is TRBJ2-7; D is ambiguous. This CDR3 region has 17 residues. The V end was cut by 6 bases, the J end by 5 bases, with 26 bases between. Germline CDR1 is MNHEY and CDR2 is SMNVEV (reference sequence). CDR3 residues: CASRRTGVSLGSDEQYF. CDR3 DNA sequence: TGTGCCAGCAGGCGGACGGGTGTCAGCCTCGGTTCCGACGAGCAGTACTTC.

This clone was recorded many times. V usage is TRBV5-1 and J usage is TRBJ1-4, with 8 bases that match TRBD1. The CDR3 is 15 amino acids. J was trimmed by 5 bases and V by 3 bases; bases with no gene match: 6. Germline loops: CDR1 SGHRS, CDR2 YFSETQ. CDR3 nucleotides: TGCGCCAGCAGCTATGCGGGACAGGCGAATGAAAAACTGTTTTTT. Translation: CASSYAGQANEKLFF. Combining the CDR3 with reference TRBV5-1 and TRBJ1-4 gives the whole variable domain KAGVTQTPRYLIKTRGQQVTLSCSPISGHRSVSWYQQTPGQGLQFLFEYFSETQRNKGNFPGRFSGRQFSNSRSEMNVSTLELGDSALYLCASSYAGQANEKLFFGSGTQLSVL.